This passage covers 25 T cell receptor beta chains from one sample sequenced in a study of CD8 T cells in Susac syndrome. With random hexamers, about 0.45 to 1 ug RNA was reverse transcribed. TCRdb recomputed calls from the immunoSEQ multiplex PCR reads with MiXCR, one row per CDR3 protein. The sample lists fewer than 150,000 distinct CDR3 sequences; about 95% were seen once. The specimen sequenced was CD8+ T cells from PBMCs. The source is a human donor with Susac syndrome.

The rearrangement joins TRBV20-1 to TRBJ2-7, with D perhaps given as TRBD1 or TRBD2 (5 bases each). The CDR3 is 16 residues long. Germline-derived CDR1 and CDR2 are DFQATT and SNEGSKA (reference sequence). V shed 0 bases and J shed 3 bases, with 18 bases lying between them. CDR3 nucleotides: TGCAGTGCTAGAGATCGTCTGAGGGGTGAAATCTACGAGCAGTACTTC. This translates into CSARDRLRGEIYEQYF.

This rearrangement joins TRBV9 to TRBJ2-3; 8 nucleotides line up with TRBD2. The CDR3 sequence is 16 residues long. V lost 3 bases to trimming and J lost 0 bases; unmatched junction nucleotides: 6. CDR1 SGDLS and CDR2 YYNGEE come from the germline V gene. Here the CDR3 DNA reads TGTGCCAGCAGCGCCTCTAGCGGGCATAGCACAGATACGCAGTATTTT. Amino acids: CASSASSGHSTDTQYF.

This clonotype was detected once. The chain joins TRBV15 to TRBJ1-1; a possible D gene is TRBD1 (5 bases). The CDR3 runs to 16 residues. Trimming shortened V by 1 base and J by 1 base, and 13 bases separated the two germline ends. The germline V gene has CDR1 LNHNV and CDR2 YYDKDF (reference sequence). CDR3 amino acids: CATSRVLTGPNTEAFF. The CDR3 bases are TGTGCCACCAGCAGAGTTCTAACAGGACCGAACACTGAAGCTTTCTTT.

V and J are TRBV29-1 and TRBJ1-1; D gene ambiguous. The germline V gene has CDR1 SQVTM and CDR2 ANQGSEA. Trimming removed 6 bases from V and 3 bases from J, with 17 bases in between. The CDR3 is 14 amino acids. The CDR3 spells CSVAVGEGYTEAFF. The CDR3 DNA sequence: TGCAGCGTCGCTGTCGGGGAAGGGTACACTGAAGCTTTCTTT.

J is TRBJ2-3 and V is TRBV5-4; D is possibly TRBD2 (6 bases). V was trimmed by 4 bases and J by 5 bases, leaving 11 bases between them. The CDR3 contains 13 residues. Germline CDR1 is SGHNT and CDR2 is YYREEE (reference sequence). CDR3 coding DNA: TGTGCCAGCAGCCATCTAGCGTTAGATACGCAGTATTTT. Protein: CASSHLALDTQYF.

The chain combines TRBV30 with TRBJ1-1; TRBD1 might be the D (5 bases). The CDR3 totals 18 residues. Germline V gene data show CDR1 as GTSNPN and CDR2 as SVGIG (reference sequence). Trimming removed 0 bases at V and 5 bases at J, with 25 bases between. CDR3 nucleotide sequence: TGTGCCTGGAGTGTACGGTGGGCAGGGACGAACAGTAGGACTGAAGCTTTCTTT. It is translated as CAWSVRWAGTNSRTEAFF.

This clonotype was counted only a few times. This chain connects TRBV9 to TRBJ2-5; D is unresolved. Per the germline V gene, CDR1 is SGDLS and CDR2 is YYNGEE. Trimming cost V 0 bases and J 5 bases, with 2 bases left between them. CDR3 length: 11 residues. The CDR3 sequence is CASSVDETQYF. The CDR3 DNA reads as TGTGCCAGCAGCGTAGATGAGACCCAGTACTTC.

The rearrangement uses TRBV27 and TRBJ2-2; possibly TRBD1 for D (6 bases). Germline V CDR1 and CDR2: MNHEY, SMNVEV (reference sequence). The CDR3 runs 12 residues. V was cut by 4 bases and J by 7 bases, with 7 bases left in between. Here the CDR3 DNA reads TGTGCCAGCAGTTCAGGGGACGGGGAGCTGTTTTTT. Translating gives CASSSGDGELFF.

The V and J genes are TRBV20-1 and TRBJ2-7, with D perhaps matching TRBD1 or TRBD2 (5 bases each). V was trimmed by 4 bases and J by 1 base, leaving 14 bases between them. Germline loops: CDR1 DFQATT, CDR2 SNEGSKA (reference sequence). The CDR3 covers 14 residues. The CDR3 loop reads CSAKSREPSYEQYF. CDR3 DNA sequence: TGCAGTGCTAAAAGCAGGGAGCCGTCCTACGAGCAGTACTTC.

This clonotype was counted once. The V gene is TRBV27, the J gene TRBJ2-7; D may correspond to TRBD1 or TRBD2 (5 bases each). CDR3 length: 14 residues. V lost 5 bases to trimming and J lost 0 bases, with 11 bases between them. Germline V CDR1 and CDR2: MNHEY, SMNVEV (reference sequence). The CDR3 spells CASSLGTPSYEQYF. The CDR3, as DNA: TGTGCCAGCAGTCTTGGGACGCCCTCCTACGAGCAGTACTTC.

This rearrangement joins TRBV15 to TRBJ2-7; D might be TRBD2 (5 bases). This CDR3 is built from 15 residues. Per germline, CDR1 LNHNV and CDR2 YYDKDF (reference sequence). Trimming stripped 3 bases from V and 1 base from J, with 13 bases between. The CDR3 DNA reads TGTGCCACCAGCAGGCCAGGTGGAGGTTCCTACGAGCAGTACTTC. It codes for CATSRPGGGSYEQYF.

The chain links TRBV27 to TRBJ1-1, with D uncertain. The V and J ends lost 2 bases and 0 bases respectively, with 7 bases between them. Germline CDR1 and CDR2: MNHEY and SMNVEV (reference sequence). The CDR3 has 14 amino acids. This CDR3 is CASSLQNMNTEAFF. In DNA, the CDR3 is TGTGCCAGCAGTTTACAGAACATGAACACTGAAGCTTTCTTT.

The J gene is TRBJ2-5, the V gene TRBV10-2; possibly TRBD2 for D (5 bases). The CDR3 consists of 15 residues. Trimming took off 8 bases at V and 3 bases at J, with 19 bases between the two ends. Looked up from germline, CDR1 is WSHSY and CDR2 is SAAADI. CDR3 DNA sequence: TGCGCCAGCCTGTCCTTGGGAGAGGGAGAAGAGACCCAGTACTTC. Its protein product is CASLSLGEGEETQYF.

The V call is TRBV5-6, the J call TRBJ1-2; 7 nucleotides agree with TRBD1. The length of the CDR3 is 15 residues. Losses at the gene ends were 4 bases for V and 5 bases for J; bases not matched to a gene: 11. Per germline, CDR1 SGHDT and CDR2 YYEEEE. The CDR3 DNA sequence: TGTGCCAGCAGCACCGGGACAGCGGTGGGATATGGCTACACCTTC. Translation: CASSTGTAVGYGYTF.

The V and J genes are TRBV4-1 and TRBJ1-1; no reliable D call. CDR1 is MGHRA and CDR2 is YSYEKL in the germline V gene. The V end was cut by 4 bases, the J end by 3 bases, with 12 bases between. The CDR3 has 14 amino acids. In DNA, the CDR3 is TGCGCCAGCAGCCTAGATATGTTGGACACTGAAGCTTTCTTT. Encoded protein: CASSLDMLDTEAFF.

The V call is TRBV6-1, the J call TRBJ1-2; no clear D. V shed 1 base and J shed 4 bases, with 10 bases lying between them. Germline CDR1 MNHNS, CDR2 SASEGT. The CDR3 is 14 residues long. The CDR3 nucleotides are TGTGCCAGCAGTGAAGGGACGACGGGCTATGGCTACACCTTC. Translating it yields CASSEGTTGYGYTF.

This clonotype turned up a few times. The chain recombines TRBV4-2 with TRBJ2-1; the D is unclear. Trimming took off 0 bases at V and 8 bases at J, with 5 bases between the two ends. Germline CDR1 is LGHNA and CDR2 is YNFKEQ. The CDR3 extends over 12 amino acids. The CDR3 sequence is CASSQDGDEQFF. The CDR3 DNA reads TGTGCCAGCAGCCAAGATGGCGATGAGCAGTTCTTC.

This chain links TRBV7-2 with TRBJ2-7, with 10 nucleotides matching TRBD2. Unmatched junction bases numbered 8, after V lost 1 base and J lost 5 bases. The CDR3 is made up of 16 amino acids. Germline V gene data show CDR1 as SGHTA and CDR2 as FQGNSA. The CDR3 DNA reads as TGTGCCAGCAGCTTAGTGGCTAGCGGGAGTTTCGACGAGCAGTACTTC. It specifies CASSLVASGSFDEQYF.

The chain employs TRBV27 and TRBJ1-5; tentatively, D is TRBD1 (5 bases). Trimming stripped 4 bases from V and 6 bases from J, with 10 bases between. CDR3 length: 13 residues. Per germline, CDR1 MNHEY and CDR2 SMNVEV (reference sequence). The chain's CDR3 is CASSWGEGQPQHF. The CDR3, as DNA: TGTGCCAGCAGTTGGGGCGAGGGTCAGCCCCAGCATTTT.

V gene TRBV12-3 or TRBV12-4 combines with J gene TRBJ2-1, with D tentatively TRBD1 or TRBD2 (6 bases each). The CDR3 covers 15 residues. V shed 1 base and J shed 4 bases, with 11 bases lying between them. CDR3 in amino acids: CASSLGGGGYNEQFF. The DNA of the CDR3 is TGTGCCAGCAGTTTAGGCGGAGGGGGGTACAATGAGCAGTTCTTC.

This sequence joins TRBV29-1 and TRBJ2-1; no reliable D call. V lost 4 bases to trimming and J lost 9 bases, with 7 bases between them. Germline CDR1 SQVTM, CDR2 ANQGSEA. The CDR3 has 10 residues. The DNA of the CDR3 is TGCAGCGTTGGGGCTATTGAGCAGTTCTTC. Amino acids: CSVGAIEQFF.

The chain has TRBV20-1 and TRBJ2-1; D may match TRBD1 or TRBD2 (5 bases each). The CDR3 sequence is 16 residues long. V was shortened by 0 bases and J by 10 bases, with 22 bases between the two germline ends. The V gene's germline CDR1 is DFQATT and CDR2 SNEGSKA (reference sequence). CDR3 nucleotides: TGCAGTGCTAGAGAGACCGGGACCACCTTCGGTCGCGAGCAGTTCTTC. Amino acids: CSARETGTTFGREQFF.

This clonotype was observed once. The J gene is TRBJ2-7, the V gene TRBV20-1, with 7 bases fitting TRBD2. Per germline, CDR1 DFQATT and CDR2 SNEGSKA (reference sequence). V was clipped by 1 base and J by 4 bases; unmatched bases: 10. The CDR3 totals 15 residues. The CDR3 is CSARAPRDYLYEQYF. In DNA form, the CDR3 reads TGCAGTGCTAGAGCCCCCCGGGACTACCTATACGAGCAGTACTTC.

J is TRBJ1-3 and V is TRBV28; 8 bases are shared with TRBD1. Per the germline V gene, CDR1 is MDHEN and CDR2 is SYDVKM. This CDR3 has 15 residues. With 5 bases clipped from V and 4 bases from J, the junction kept 7 bases outside the gene matches. The CDR3 nucleotides read TGTGCCAGCAGTGTCTGGACAGGGCAAGGAAACACCATATATTTT. Encoded protein: CASSVWTGQGNTIYF.

The chain employs TRBV27 and TRBJ1-1; tentatively, D is TRBD1 (6 bases). The ends were cut back, 3 bases at V and 5 bases at J, with 13 bases in the middle. CDR1 and CDR2 (germline): MNHEY, SMNVEV (reference sequence). CDR3 length: 14 residues. The CDR3 sequence is CASSFGQGWTEAFF. CDR3 DNA: TGTGCCAGCAGTTTCGGGCAGGGGTGGACTGAAGCTTTCTTT.